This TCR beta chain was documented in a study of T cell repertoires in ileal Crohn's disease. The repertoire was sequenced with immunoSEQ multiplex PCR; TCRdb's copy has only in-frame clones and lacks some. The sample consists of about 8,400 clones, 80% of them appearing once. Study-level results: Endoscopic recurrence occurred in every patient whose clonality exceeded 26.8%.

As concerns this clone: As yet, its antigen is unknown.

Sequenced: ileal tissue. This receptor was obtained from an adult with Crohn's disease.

The CDR3 DNA reads TGTGCCAGCGCCGGGACAGCGGGGGATCAGCCCCAGCATTTT. As protein: CASAGTAGDQPQHF. This chain joins TRBV27 and TRBJ1-5, with TRBD1 identical over 7 bases. This CDR3 contains 14 residues. The J segment lost 5 bases and the V segment lost 8 bases, leaving 9 bases of the junction unmatched. The germline V gene encodes CDR1 MNHEY and CDR2 SMNVEV (reference sequence).